This TCR beta chain was documented in a study of molecular identifiers for immune sequencing clone quantification. Turning to this clonotype: Being one base from a much bigger clone, this may be a read error.

TCRdb fed the PCR reads into MiXCR, producing one record per CDR3 protein. The sample holds 490,000 or so distinct CDR3 sequences, under 30% seen once. CDR3 size: 12 residues. Germline V lookup: CDR1 DFQATT, CDR2 SNEGSKA (reference sequence). This receptor was taken from a human donor in good health. Some libraries in this study had Jurkat cell RNA spiked in. Sequencing was carried out using naive CD8+ T cells from blood, with Jurkat cell RNA spiked in. The subset was: FACS-sorted CD8+CD4-CCR7+CD45RA+ naive T cells. This rearrangement joins TRBV20-1 to TRBJ2-7; D is ambiguous. The CDR3 reads CSVRDESYEQYF. CDR3 nucleotides: TGCAGTGTTAGAGATGAAAGCTACGAGCAGTACTTC.